This TCR beta chain comes out of a study of OX40 agonist ivuxolimab in advanced cancers. Whole-study results and caveats: Among the lowest levels of clonal expansion were found in partial responders at 0.1-3.0 mg/kg.

Regarding this clone: Its target is unknown.

Produced via immunoSEQ multiplex PCR; TCRdb's table is partial and in-frame only. This table has some 95,000 clones, approximately 90% appearing once. Trimming left V 1 base short and J 4 bases short, with 7 bases between. Germline V gene sequence: CDR1 SEHNR, CDR2 FQNEAQ (reference sequence). The CDR3 loop spans 13 amino acids. The sequenced sample was CD4+ or CD8+ T cells sorted from blood, obtained in a trial of the OX40 agonist ivuxolimab. The V gene is TRBV7-9, the J gene TRBJ1-1, with D hard to call. This TCR was sampled from an adult with an advanced solid tumor such as melanoma, head and neck, liver or kidney cancer. The CDR3 coding sequence is TGTGCCAGCAGCTTAGAGGGAGGCACTGAAGCTTTCTTT. It codes for CASSLEGGTEAFF.